Each of the 20 T cell receptor beta chains below was sequenced from the same sample in a study of Graves' ophthalmopathy and Graves' hyperthyroidism. RNA transcripts served as template for amplifying TCR beta CDR3 sequences. First-round RT-PCR employed HTBI primers, with a second-round multiplex PCR after it. TCRdb itself ran the multiplex PCR reads through MiXCR, one entry per CDR3 protein. The profile shows approximately 410,000 distinct CDR3 sequences, 15% of them singletons. The sample taken for sequencing was peripheral blood. Source of these receptors: a young woman with stable Graves' hyperthyroidism.

This clonotype was counted ten times or more. The rearrangement uses TRBV19 and TRBJ1-2; D gene ambiguous. CDR1 LNHDA and CDR2 SQIVND come from the germline V gene (reference sequence). The CDR3 has 15 amino acids. Trimming removed 5 bases at V and 1 base at J, with 14 bases between. CDR3 protein: CASSRWTGNNYGYTF. DNA of the CDR3: TGTGCCAGTAGTCGTTGGACTGGGAATAACTATGGCTACACCTTC.

This clonotype was observed many times. V gene TRBV6-5 combines with J gene TRBJ1-5; no definite D call. The CDR3 runs 13 residues. The V gene lost 3 bases and the J gene lost 5 bases, with 8 bases spanning the gap. The germline V gene has CDR1 MNHEY and CDR2 SVGAGI. For the CDR3, the DNA is TGTGCCAGCAGTTATGAGAATTATCAGCCCCAGCATTTT. Translation: CASSYENYQPQHF.

In this sample, this clonotype turned up many times. The chain joins TRBV12-3 or TRBV12-4 to TRBJ1-1; possibly TRBD1 for D (5 bases). V gave up 3 bases and J gave up 1 base, with 18 bases separating them. This CDR3 comprises 17 residues. The CDR3 DNA sequence: TGTGCCAGCAGTTTTTCAATCGGTCTGGGGACGAACACTGAAGCTTTCTTT. Protein: CASSFSIGLGTNTEAFF.

The CDR3 sequence: CASSLGTEEAFF. The DNA of the CDR3 is TGTGCCAGCAGCTTAGGGACAGAAGAAGCTTTCTTT. The V gene is TRBV7-9, the J gene TRBJ1-1; maybe TRBD1 (6 bases). Trimming pared 1 base from V and 8 bases from J, leaving 8 bases between. Germline CDR1 reads SEHNR; CDR2 reads FQNEAQ (reference sequence). The CDR3 loop spans 12 amino acids.

This clonotype was seen many times. V and J are TRBV10-3 and TRBJ1-1; tentative D call: TRBD1 (5 bases). Germline lookup yields CDR1 ENHRY and CDR2 SYGVKD. The germline V and J ends were trimmed by 10 bases and 0 bases, with 12 bases remaining between them. CDR3 length: 13 amino acids. The DNA for the CDR3 is TGTGCCACCCGGGGGGATATGAACACTGAAGCTTTCTTT. This sequence encodes CATRGDMNTEAFF.

This clonotype was found a few times. This rearrangement joins TRBV4-1 to TRBJ1-1, with 11 bases that match TRBD1. The V gene end was trimmed by 4 bases and the J gene end by 3 bases; junction bases not matched to a gene: 4. From germline, CDR1 is MGHRA and CDR2 YSYEKL. This CDR3 region has 15 residues. CDR3 coding DNA: TGCGCCAGCAGCCTTGGACAGGGGGCGGACACTGAAGCTTTCTTT. This gives the protein CASSLGQGADTEAFF.

This clonotype was observed at least ten times. The chain couples TRBV2 to TRBJ1-5; TRBD1 might be the D (6 bases). From germline, CDR1 is SNHLY and CDR2 FYNNEI. The length of the CDR3 is 15 residues. V gave up 2 bases and J gave up 7 bases, with 15 bases separating them. This CDR3 reads CASSELRTGRQPQHF. DNA for the CDR3: TGTGCCAGCAGTGAACTCCGTACAGGGCGGCAGCCCCAGCATTTT.

This clonotype was observed at least ten times. This CDR3 reads CASSYGGASQLGYTF. CDR3 bases: TGTGCCAGCAGTTACGGAGGGGCCTCTCAACTCGGCTACACCTTC. V is TRBV6-2 or TRBV6-3 and J is TRBJ1-2; D may be TRBD1 (5 bases). CDR1 and CDR2 from the germline V gene are MNHEY and SVGEGT. The CDR3 runs to 15 residues. Deletions cut 2 bases from V and 8 bases from J, with 18 bases between.

This rearrangement joins TRBV19 to TRBJ2-2; D is possibly TRBD2 (6 bases). Germline assignment: CDR1 LNHDA and CDR2 SQIVND (reference sequence). Trimming removed 7 bases at V and 5 bases at J, with 26 bases between. The CDR3 contains 18 residues. This CDR3 reads CASTTPVVPGLKTGELFF. In DNA, the CDR3 is TGTGCCAGTACCACCCCGGTAGTTCCGGGACTGAAAACCGGGGAGCTGTTTTTT.

Many counts were recorded for this clonotype. The V call is TRBV20-1, the J call TRBJ1-6; TRBD1 matches at 10 bases. This CDR3 comprises 16 residues. Trimming removed 0 bases from V and 10 bases from J; junction bases left unmatched: 9. The V gene's germline CDR1 is DFQATT and CDR2 SNEGSKA (reference sequence). CDR3 amino acids: CSARDSGQGVQSPLHF. In nucleotides, the CDR3 is TGCAGTGCTAGAGATAGTGGACAGGGGGTCCAATCACCCCTCCACTTT.

The chain carries TRBV6-5 and TRBJ1-2; D call uncertain. Germline V gene sequence: CDR1 MNHEY, CDR2 SVGAGI. The CDR3 is 17 amino acids. V gave up 0 bases and J gave up 2 bases, with 16 bases separating them. Written as DNA, the CDR3 is TGTGCCAGCAGTTACTCCGCCAGGCAGGTCCGCAACTATGGCTACACCTTC. Its protein is CASSYSARQVRNYGYTF.

This rearrangement joins TRBV12-3 or TRBV12-4 to TRBJ2-5, with unresolved D. This CDR3 spans 15 amino acids. Trimming took 3 bases from V and 1 from J, leaving 12 bases between them. The CDR3 bases are TGTGCCAGCAGTTTGTATGACGGTGCCCAAGAGACCCAGTACTTC. It is translated as CASSLYDGAQETQYF.

The V gene is TRBV12-3 or TRBV12-4, the J gene TRBJ1-1; D not resolved. With 2 bases removed from V and 1 base from J, the gap between germline ends came to 8 bases. The CDR3 runs to 14 residues. Here the CDR3 DNA reads TGTGCCAGCAGTTTAAACAGTCAGAACACTGAAGCTTTCTTT. Residues: CASSLNSQNTEAFF.

This rearrangement joins TRBV9 to TRBJ1-6; D remains ambiguous. Trimming shortened V by 4 bases and J by 6 bases, and 14 bases separated the two germline ends. Germline-derived CDR1 and CDR2 are SGDLS and YYNGEE. CDR3 size: 15 residues. The CDR3 sequence: CASSPDGSGNSPLHF. In DNA, the CDR3 is TGTGCCAGCAGCCCGGACGGATCGGGTAATTCACCCCTCCACTTT.

At least ten counts were recorded for this clonotype. The chain has TRBV24-1 and TRBJ2-5, with unresolved D. The V end lost 6 bases, the J end lost 3 bases, and 4 bases lay between the germline ends. The germline V gene encodes CDR1 KGHDR and CDR2 SFDVKD. This CDR3 contains 11 residues. CDR3 coding DNA: TGTGCCACCAGTATAGAAGAGACCCAGTACTTC. It translates to CATSIEETQYF.

This chain links TRBV9 with TRBJ1-2; maybe TRBD1 (6 bases). Germline values: CDR1 SGDLS, CDR2 YYNGEE. CDR3 length: 14 residues. V lost 4 bases, J lost 6 bases, and 16 bases lay in between. The chain's CDR3 is CASSPRQAPNGYTF. The CDR3 nucleotides are TGTGCCAGCAGCCCCAGACAGGCCCCCAATGGCTACACCTTC.

This clonotype was detected ten times or more. The V call is TRBV15, the J call TRBJ2-4, with D unresolved. Germline CDR1 is LNHNV and CDR2 is YYDKDF (reference sequence). This CDR3 is built from 11 residues. Trimming removed 3 bases at V and 6 bases at J, with 3 bases between. The CDR3 loop is CATSSSNIQYF. As DNA, the CDR3 is TGTGCCACCAGCAGTTCAAACATTCAGTACTTC. The whole variable domain, filled in from reference TRBV15 and TRBJ2-4, reads DAMVIQNPRYQVTQFGKPVTLSCSQTLNHNVMYWYQQKSSQAPKLLFHYYDKDFNNEADTPDNFQSRRPNTSFCFLDIRSPGLGDTAMYLCATSSSNIQYFGAGTRLSVL.

This clonotype was seen repeatedly, ten times or more. The rearrangement links TRBV28 to TRBJ1-3; D unclear. From germline, CDR1 is MDHEN and CDR2 SYDVKM. The CDR3 runs 13 residues. With 8 bases removed from V and 0 bases from J, the gap between germline ends came to 8 bases. CDR3 sequence reads: CASGGGSGNTIYF. The CDR3 DNA reads as TGTGCCAGCGGAGGAGGCTCTGGAAACACCATATATTTT.

This clonotype was observed at least ten times. The DNA for the CDR3 is TGTGCCAGCAGTAAAACGGTGGATCAGCCCCAGCATTTT. This translates into CASSKTVDQPQHF. The chain has TRBV7-2 and TRBJ1-5; D is unclear. The CDR3 contains 13 residues. Trimming pared 6 bases from V and 5 bases from J, leaving 11 bases between. Germline CDR1 reads SGHTA; CDR2 reads FQGNSA.

At least ten counts were recorded for this clonotype. The J gene is TRBJ1-1, the V gene TRBV2; D perhaps matches TRBD1 (5 bases). Trimming removed 8 bases from V and 4 bases from J, with 14 bases in between. This CDR3 has 13 residues. Per germline, CDR1 SNHLY and CDR2 FYNNEI. The CDR3 DNA is TGTGCCAGCCGACGGTCCGGGGGCACTGAAGCTTTCTTT. As protein: CASRRSGGTEAFF.